A single T cell receptor (beta chain) is shown here with its context. This sample was taken from a study of blood T cell repertoires in COVID-19. The V end was cut by 0 bases, the J end by 8 bases, with 10 bases between. This CDR3 region has 13 residues. CDR1 and CDR2 from the germline V gene are MNHEY and SVGAGI. The data were produced by immunoSEQ multiplex PCR, yet TCRdb's version contains in-frame clones alone and is incomplete. The sample has approximately 25,000 clones, roughly 79% seen once. This chain joins TRBV6-5 and TRBJ1-2; maybe TRBD1 (5 bases). Sequencing used peripheral blood. The sequence came from a man aged 45-60 years with COVID-19, enrolled during active disease. Written as DNA, the CDR3 is TGTGCCAGCAGTTACTCGGGCAGGGCCGGCTACACCTTC. It specifies CASSYSGRAGYTF.